Listed here is a single T cell receptor beta chain. The source of the sample is a study of blood T cell repertoires in COVID-19. The CDR3 extends over 17 amino acids. Germline lookup yields CDR1 SGHRS and CDR2 YFSETQ. V lost 0 bases, J lost 0 bases, and 15 bases lay in between. Assay used: immunoSEQ multiplex PCR; TCRdb lists only in-frame clones, some missing. The top ten clones hold around 20% of a sample with tens of thousands of clones, about 88% of them seen once. The rearrangement joins TRBV5-1 to TRBJ1-1; TRBD1 might be the D (6 bases). Sequenced: peripheral blood. The sequence was collected from a middle-aged man in a cohort sampled during active COVID-19. The CDR3 DNA reads as TGCGCCAGCAGCTTGGGTCCGTCGGGACACATGAACACTGAAGCTTTCTTT. Protein product: CASSLGPSGHMNTEAFF.